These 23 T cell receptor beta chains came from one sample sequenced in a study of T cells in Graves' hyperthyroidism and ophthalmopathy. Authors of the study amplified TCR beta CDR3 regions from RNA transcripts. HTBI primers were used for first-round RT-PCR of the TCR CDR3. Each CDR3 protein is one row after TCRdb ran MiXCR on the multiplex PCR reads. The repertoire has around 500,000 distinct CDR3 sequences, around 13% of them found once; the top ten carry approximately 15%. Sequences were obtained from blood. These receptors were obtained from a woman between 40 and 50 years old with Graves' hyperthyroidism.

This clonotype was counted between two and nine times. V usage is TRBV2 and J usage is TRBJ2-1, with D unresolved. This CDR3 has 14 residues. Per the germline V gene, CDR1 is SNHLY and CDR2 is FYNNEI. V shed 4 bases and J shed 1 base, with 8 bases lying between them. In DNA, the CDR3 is TGTGCCAGCAGTGGACGGAAGTCCTACAATGAGCAGTTCTTC. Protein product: CASSGRKSYNEQFF.

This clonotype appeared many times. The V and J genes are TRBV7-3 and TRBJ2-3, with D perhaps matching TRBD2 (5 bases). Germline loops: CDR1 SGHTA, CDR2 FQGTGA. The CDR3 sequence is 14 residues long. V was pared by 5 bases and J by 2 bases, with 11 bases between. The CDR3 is CASSNPGITDTQYF. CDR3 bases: TGTGCCAGCAGCAACCCGGGGATCACAGATACGCAGTATTTT.

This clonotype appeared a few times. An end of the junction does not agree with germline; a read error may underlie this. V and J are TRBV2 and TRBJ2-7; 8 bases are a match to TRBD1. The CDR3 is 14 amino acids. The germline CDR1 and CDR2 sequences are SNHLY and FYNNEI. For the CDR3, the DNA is TGTGCCATCAGTGAACGGACAGGGACCTACGAGCAGTACTTC. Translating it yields CAISERTGTYEQYF.

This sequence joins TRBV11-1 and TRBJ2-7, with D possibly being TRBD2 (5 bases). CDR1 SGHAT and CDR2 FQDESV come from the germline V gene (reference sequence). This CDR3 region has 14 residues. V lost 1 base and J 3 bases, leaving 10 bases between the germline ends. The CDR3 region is CASSLEGRDYEQYF. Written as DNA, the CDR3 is TGTGCCAGCAGCTTAGAAGGACGGGACTACGAGCAGTACTTC.

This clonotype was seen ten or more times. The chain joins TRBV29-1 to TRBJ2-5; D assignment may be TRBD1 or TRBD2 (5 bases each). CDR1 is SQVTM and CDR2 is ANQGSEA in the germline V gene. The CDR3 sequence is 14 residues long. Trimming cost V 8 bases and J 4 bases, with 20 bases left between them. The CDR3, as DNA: TGCAGCCCCGATCTGAGGGGCGCCGGAGAGACCCAGTACTTC. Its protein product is CSPDLRGAGETQYF.

CDR3 in DNA: TGCAGCGTTTTGGGACTAGCGGGCTTCCTCAAGGGCGACAATGAGCAGTTCTTC. This translates into CSVLGLAGFLKGDNEQFF. The V and J genes are TRBV29-1 and TRBJ2-1, with TRBD2 matching over 12 bases. Trimming at V came to 5 bases and at J to 5 bases, leaving 16 bases not matched to a gene. This CDR3 region has 18 residues. Looked up from germline, CDR1 is SQVTM and CDR2 is ANQGSEA.

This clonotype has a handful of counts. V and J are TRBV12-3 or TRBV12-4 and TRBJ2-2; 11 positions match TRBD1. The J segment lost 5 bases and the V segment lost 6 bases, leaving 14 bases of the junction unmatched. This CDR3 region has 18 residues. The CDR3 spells CASSLGVLRDRGTGELFF. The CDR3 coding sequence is TGTGCCAGCAGCCTCGGGGTTCTCAGGGACAGGGGGACCGGGGAGCTGTTTTTT.

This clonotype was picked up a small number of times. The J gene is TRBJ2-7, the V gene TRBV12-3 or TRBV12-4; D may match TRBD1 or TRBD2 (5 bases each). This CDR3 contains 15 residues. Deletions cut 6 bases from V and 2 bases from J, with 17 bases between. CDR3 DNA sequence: TGTGCCAGCAGCGGCCGGGACGGAGGAACCTACGAGCAGTACTTC. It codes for CASSGRDGGTYEQYF.

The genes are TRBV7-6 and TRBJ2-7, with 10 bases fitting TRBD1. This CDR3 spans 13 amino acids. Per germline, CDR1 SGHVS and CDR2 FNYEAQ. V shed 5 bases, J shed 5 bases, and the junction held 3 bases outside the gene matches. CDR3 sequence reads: CASSQTGGNEQYF. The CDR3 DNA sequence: TGTGCCAGCAGCCAGACAGGGGGCAACGAGCAGTACTTC.

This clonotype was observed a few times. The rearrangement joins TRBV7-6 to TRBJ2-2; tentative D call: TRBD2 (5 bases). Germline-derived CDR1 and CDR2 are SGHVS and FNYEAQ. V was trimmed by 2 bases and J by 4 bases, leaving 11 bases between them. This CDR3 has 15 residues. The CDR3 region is CASSLTPEGTGELFF. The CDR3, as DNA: TGTGCCAGCAGCTTAACCCCCGAGGGCACCGGGGAGCTGTTTTTT.

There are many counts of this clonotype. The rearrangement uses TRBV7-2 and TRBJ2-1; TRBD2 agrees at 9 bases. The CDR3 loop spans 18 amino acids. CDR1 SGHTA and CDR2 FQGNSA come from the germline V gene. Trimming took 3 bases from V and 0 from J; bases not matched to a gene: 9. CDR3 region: CASSLGTSSVSSYNEQFF. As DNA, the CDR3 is TGTGCCAGCAGCTTGGGGACTAGCTCGGTAAGCTCCTACAATGAGCAGTTCTTC.

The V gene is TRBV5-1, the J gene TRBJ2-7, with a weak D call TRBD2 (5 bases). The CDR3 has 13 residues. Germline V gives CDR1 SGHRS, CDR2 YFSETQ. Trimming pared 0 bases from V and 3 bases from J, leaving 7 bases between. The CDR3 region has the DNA TGCGCCAGCAGCTTGGAGACTAACTACGAGCAGTACTTC. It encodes CASSLETNYEQYF.

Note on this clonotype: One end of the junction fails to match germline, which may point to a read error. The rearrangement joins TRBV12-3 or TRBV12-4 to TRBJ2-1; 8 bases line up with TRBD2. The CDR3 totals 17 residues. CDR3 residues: CASTLPIAGPLYNEQFF. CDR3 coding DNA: TGTGCCAGCACTTTACCCATAGCGGGGCCCCTTTACAATGAGCAGTTCTTC.

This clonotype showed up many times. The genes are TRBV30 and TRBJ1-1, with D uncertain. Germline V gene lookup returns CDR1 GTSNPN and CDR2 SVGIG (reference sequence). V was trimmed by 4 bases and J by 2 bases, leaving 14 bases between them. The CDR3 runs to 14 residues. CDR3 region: CAWKSIGGNTEAFF. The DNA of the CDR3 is TGTGCCTGGAAATCGATAGGAGGAAACACTGAAGCTTTCTTT.

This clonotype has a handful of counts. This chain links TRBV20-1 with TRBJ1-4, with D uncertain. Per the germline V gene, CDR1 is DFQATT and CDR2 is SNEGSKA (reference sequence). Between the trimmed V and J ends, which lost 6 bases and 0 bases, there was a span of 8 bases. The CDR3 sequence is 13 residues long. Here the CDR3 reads CSARESTNEKLFF. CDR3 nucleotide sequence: TGCAGTGCAAGGGAGTCAACTAATGAAAAACTGTTTTTT.

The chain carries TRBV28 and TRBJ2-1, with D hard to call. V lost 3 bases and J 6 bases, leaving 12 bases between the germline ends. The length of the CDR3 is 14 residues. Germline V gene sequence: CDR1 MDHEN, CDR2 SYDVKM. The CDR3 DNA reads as TGTGCCAGCAGTTTGTATTCAGGTTTCAATGAGCAGTTCTTC. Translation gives CASSLYSGFNEQFF. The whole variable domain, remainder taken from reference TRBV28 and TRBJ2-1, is DVKVTQSSRYLVKRTGEKVFLECVQDMDHENMFWYRQDPGLGLRLIYFSYDVKMKEKGDIPEGYSVSREKKERFSLILESASTNQTSMYLCASSLYSGFNEQFFGPGTRLTVL.

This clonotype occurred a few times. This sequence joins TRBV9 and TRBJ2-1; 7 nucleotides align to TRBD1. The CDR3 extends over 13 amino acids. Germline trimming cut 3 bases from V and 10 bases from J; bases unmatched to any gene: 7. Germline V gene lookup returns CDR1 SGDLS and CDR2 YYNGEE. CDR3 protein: CASSAGTDPEQFF. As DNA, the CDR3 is TGTGCCAGCAGCGCCGGGACAGACCCAGAGCAGTTCTTC.

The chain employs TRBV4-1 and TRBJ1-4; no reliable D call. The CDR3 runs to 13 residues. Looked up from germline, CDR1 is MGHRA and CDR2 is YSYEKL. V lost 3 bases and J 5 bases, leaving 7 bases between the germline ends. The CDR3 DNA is TGCGCCAGCAGCCACCCCAGGAATGAAAAACTGTTTTTT. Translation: CASSHPRNEKLFF.

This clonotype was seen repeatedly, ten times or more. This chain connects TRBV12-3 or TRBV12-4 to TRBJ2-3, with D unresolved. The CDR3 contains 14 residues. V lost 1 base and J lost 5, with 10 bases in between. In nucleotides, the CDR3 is TGTGCCAGCAGTTTAGTAGGCCCCGGAGATACGCAGTATTTT. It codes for CASSLVGPGDTQYF.

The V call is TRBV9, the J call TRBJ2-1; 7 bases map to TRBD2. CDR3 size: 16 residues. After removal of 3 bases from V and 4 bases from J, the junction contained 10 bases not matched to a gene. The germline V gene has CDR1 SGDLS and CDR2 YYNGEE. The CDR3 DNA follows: TGTGCCAGCAGCGCAAGATCAGGACTAGAGTACAATGAGCAGTTCTTC. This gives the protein CASSARSGLEYNEQFF.

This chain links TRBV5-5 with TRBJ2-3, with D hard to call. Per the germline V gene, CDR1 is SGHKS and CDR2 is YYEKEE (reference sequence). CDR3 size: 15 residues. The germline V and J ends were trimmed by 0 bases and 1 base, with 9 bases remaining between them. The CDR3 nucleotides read TGTGCCAGCAGCTTGGACGGAAAACGCACAGATACGCAGTATTTT. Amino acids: CASSLDGKRTDTQYF.

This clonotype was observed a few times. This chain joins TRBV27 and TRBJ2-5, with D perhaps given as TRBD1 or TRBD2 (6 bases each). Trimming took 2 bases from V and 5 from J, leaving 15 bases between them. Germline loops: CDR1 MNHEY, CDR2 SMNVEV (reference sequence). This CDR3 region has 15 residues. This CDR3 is CASSLRGDGGETQYF. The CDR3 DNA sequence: TGTGCCAGCAGTTTAAGGGGGGACGGGGGTGAGACCCAGTACTTC.

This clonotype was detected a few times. DNA for the CDR3: TGCAGTGCTAGAGCCCCAAATACTAACTATGGCTACACCTTC. This gives the protein CSARAPNTNYGYTF. The chain carries TRBV20-1 and TRBJ1-2; D gene uncertain. The CDR3 has 14 residues. With 1 base removed from V and 0 bases from J, the gap between germline ends came to 9 bases. CDR1 and CDR2 (germline): DFQATT, SNEGSKA (reference sequence).